In this sample, the clone carrying this T cell receptor beta chain turned up once. V shed 3 bases and J shed 3 bases, with 11 bases lying between them. Germline CDR1 is MDHEN and CDR2 is SYDVKM. The CDR3 is 14 residues long. This sample was included in a study of T cells in Graves' hyperthyroidism and ophthalmopathy. The investigators amplified TCR beta CDR3 regions from RNA transcripts. The TCR CDR3 was amplified in a first-round RT-PCR using the HTBI primer set. One entry per CDR3 protein, called by TCRdb with MiXCR from the multiplex PCR reads. The sample yields 370,000 or so distinct CDR3 sequences, around 16% seen once. Source material for PBMCs was less than 12 ml fresh peripheral blood.

The clonotype comes from a woman between 18 and 30 years old with Graves' hyperthyroidism that later progressed to Graves' ophthalmopathy. The chain combines TRBV28 with TRBJ1-2; D call uncertain. Input material: blood. In nucleotides, the CDR3 is TGTGCCAGCAGTTTTGAGTTTTCATACTATGGCTACACCTTC. This codes for CASSFEFSYYGYTF.